This TCR beta chain emerged from a study of beta chain features in type 1 diabetes listed by TCRdb under 2018. Study-wide context: No differences in mean age, gender distribution, total cell number or subset yield were found between patients and healthy donors. A total of around 110,000,000 sorted cells were examined across all samples, and RNA yield correlated strongly with the number of cells per subset. The study compared TCRB repertoires of sorted circulating CD4+ T cell subsets between recently diagnosed type 1 diabetes patients and matched healthy donors. Naive and central memory subsets were obtained from all 30 or so donors, but regulatory and stem cell-like memory subsets were isolated from only 8 patients and about eight healthy donors. Overall study results and their limits: Because cDNA was sequenced instead of genomic DNA, activated cells with high expression could be over-represented, although the groups did not differ in activation or CD3 levels. Naive, central memory and regulatory TCRB repertoires appeared to be more similar among patients than among healthy donors. PCR may preferentially amplify shorter templates, but because patient and control samples were amplified and corrected together, any resulting skew would affect both groups equally. A moderate but significant shortening of TCRB CDR3 length was observed in type 1 diabetes patients in all four CD4+ subsets. HLA sub-analyses involved small numbers of individuals, so any influence of HLA type on TCRB rearrangement remained unresolved. Patients with type 1 diabetes made fewer insertions and deleted more nucleotides at VDJ recombination sites, implying thymic rearrangement abnormalities.

A single peripheral blood draw of roughly 0.11 L on average was collected from each donor into heparinised tubes. Using a panel that included CD45RO, CCR7, CD25, CD127, CD95 and CD27, naive, central memory, regulatory and stem cell-like memory CD4+ T cells were sorted on a BD FACSAria II. A purity above 95% was achieved for all sorted populations. PBMCs were separated immediately by Lymphoprep density gradient centrifugation and were stained directly, without being cultured. So that batch effects would be minimized, each experiment stained and sorted samples in pairs, pairing one healthy donor with one patient. The entire amount of isolated RNA was reverse transcribed using the High Capacity cDNA Reverse Transcription Kit, so the sequenced TCRB transcripts were expressed ones. Deep immunoSEQ sequencing was applied to naive, central memory and regulatory T cell samples, giving an average of around 3.4 million total reads per sample. Sorted cells were lysed in RLT buffer and RNA was extracted with DNase-treated RNeasy Micro or Mini kits, depending on cell number. Each cell subset was processed separately to prevent cross-contamination, with patient and healthy donor samples processed together. Using the immunoSEQ multiplex PCR, TCRB sequences were amplified from cDNA into 87-bp fragments spanning the CDR3 region. Sequencing of the amplicons was done on the Illumina HiSeq platform. Turning to the authors' computational methods: PCR bias was computationally corrected using synthetic template baselines, reads within Hamming distance 2 were collapsed, and singletons that could not be merged were discarded. Reads were aligned to IMGT to assign V, D and J genes, CDR3 length, and insertions or deletions at six rearrangement sites. Within each subset, clonotype counts were normalized to sorted cell number, and only after that were true diversity and Gini coefficients computed with the tcR R package. The overlap coefficient, calculated on TCRB nucleotide sequences, was used to measure repertoire sharing. As a proxy for the pre-selection repertoire, out-of-frame TCRB sequences from naive cells were analyzed. In TCRdb, the immuneACCESS table is reduced to in-frame sequences with V and J assigned. These tables do not hold every clone; where another copy was compared, an unresolved V gene accounts for under half, and the others remain unexplained. The V and J calls and clone size come from that table; D and trimming were worked out from the DNA. The sample has about 620,000 clones on record, about 14% of them singletons. The top ten hold about 0.097% of the sample.

A note on this clone: The antigen it recognizes is unknown. Nothing much larger sits one base from this clone, and base qualities are not available. Other DNA variants within this sample encode the same CDR3.

Based on the germline V gene, the CDR1 and CDR2 sequences are LGHNA and YSLEER. At the junction V is shortened by 1 base and J by 5 bases, with 2 bases in between. The CDR3, cysteine through phenylalanine, is 12 amino acids long. The entry retains the CDR3 DNA only, 36 bases that are in frame from base 1. Recombination joined TRBV4-3 with TRBJ2-2, with the D gene too uncertain to name. The specimen was naive CD4+ T cells from blood. The cell subset or site label for this specimen denotes: true naive CD4+ T cells. The sequence was obtained from a man younger than 30 in good health. The base sequence is TGCGCCAGCAGCCAAGGTACCGGGGAGCTGTTTTTT. It codes for CASSQGTGELFF.